The 27 T cell receptor beta chains in this list originate from one sample, sequenced in a study of blood T cell repertoires in COVID-19. TCRdb keeps only in-frame clones here, not all; method: immunoSEQ multiplex PCR. The repertoire consists of about 270,000 clones, with 86% occurring once and the leading ten covering 8.5% to 9%. Sequencing used peripheral blood. These receptors originate from a man between 40 and 49 years old with active or convalescent COVID-19.

This clone was seen a handful of times. The chain recombines TRBV9 with TRBJ2-2; 9 bases agree with TRBD2. V shed 0 bases, J shed 4 bases, and the junction held 7 bases outside the gene matches. Per the germline V gene, CDR1 is SGDLS and CDR2 is YYNGEE. This CDR3 spans 17 amino acids. The CDR3 loop reads CASSVVAGGRGTGELFF. The CDR3 coding sequence is TGTGCCAGCAGCGTAGTGGCGGGGGGGCGCGGCACCGGGGAGCTGTTTTTT. Complete variable domain (other parts from reference TRBV9 and TRBJ2-2): DSGVTQTPKHLITATGQRVTLRCSPRSGDLSVYWYQQSLDQGLQFLIQYYNGEERAKGNILERFSAQQFPDLHSELNLSSLELGDSALYFCASSVVAGGRGTGELFFGEGSRLTVL.

The chain couples TRBV6-2 or TRBV6-3 to TRBJ1-3; D is possibly TRBD1 (5 bases). The CDR3 totals 14 residues. CDR1 is MNHEY, CDR2 SVGEGT, per germline. V lost 2 bases and J lost 4, with 9 bases in between. CDR3 DNA sequence: TGTGCCAGCAGTTACGGCAGGGCCGGAAACACCATATATTTT. Amino acids: CASSYGRAGNTIYF.

V gene TRBV5-1 combines with J gene TRBJ1-2; D perhaps matches TRBD1 (5 bases). Germline assignment: CDR1 SGHRS and CDR2 YFSETQ. V was cut by 2 bases and J by 8 bases, with 13 bases left in between. The CDR3 sequence is 13 residues long. The CDR3 here is CASSFQGAGGYTF. CDR3 nucleotides: TGCGCCAGCAGCTTTCAAGGGGCAGGAGGCTACACCTTC. Full variable domain (rest looked up from reference TRBV5-1 and TRBJ1-2): KAGVTQTPRYLIKTRGQQVTLSCSPISGHRSVSWYQQTPGQGLQFLFEYFSETQRNKGNFPGRFSGRQFSNSRSEMNVSTLELGDSALYLCASSFQGAGGYTFGSGTRLTVV.

This clone turned up a few times. V and J are TRBV20-1 and TRBJ2-1; D unresolved. The V end was cut by 6 bases, the J end by 0 bases, with 3 bases between. The CDR3 consists of 11 residues. Germline CDR1 DFQATT, CDR2 SNEGSKA (reference sequence). CDR3 protein: CSANSYNEQFF. DNA for the CDR3: TGCAGTGCCAACTCCTACAATGAGCAGTTCTTC.

The chain combines TRBV6-5 with TRBJ1-2, with D unresolved. The CDR3 is 14 amino acids. V was pared by 0 bases and J by 4 bases, with 9 bases between. The germline V gene has CDR1 MNHEY and CDR2 SVGAGI. The DNA of the CDR3 is TGTGCCAGCAGTTACTCGAACCCGGGCTATGGCTACACCTTC. Its protein is CASSYSNPGYGYTF.

The chain employs TRBV10-2 and TRBJ1-5, with D possibly TRBD1 on 5 matching bases. V was shortened by 2 bases and J by 4 bases, with 12 bases between the two germline ends. The CDR3 extends over 15 amino acids. From germline, CDR1 is WSHSY and CDR2 SAAADI. CDR3 nucleotides: TGCGCCAGCAGTGAGGGCCGTCAGGGAAATCAGCCCCAGCATTTT. Its protein is CASSEGRQGNQPQHF.

The chain links TRBV19 to TRBJ2-5; maybe TRBD1 (5 bases). Trimming took off 8 bases at V and 0 bases at J, with 13 bases between the two ends. This CDR3 has 14 amino acids. Germline loops: CDR1 LNHDA, CDR2 SQIVND (reference sequence). CDR3 region: CASAQESYQETQYF. CDR3 nucleotide sequence: TGTGCCAGTGCACAGGAAAGCTACCAAGAGACCCAGTACTTC.

The chain is built from TRBV30 and TRBJ2-7, with unresolved D. This CDR3 comprises 12 residues. V was shortened by 1 base and J by 3 bases, with 7 bases between the two germline ends. The germline V gene encodes CDR1 GTSNPN and CDR2 SVGIG (reference sequence). This chain's CDR3 is CAWSAIDYEQYF. The CDR3 DNA is TGTGCCTGGAGTGCCATAGACTACGAGCAGTACTTC.

Worth noting for this clone: One end of the junction is discordant with germline, which a read error may explain. The gene calls are TRBV28 and TRBJ2-7, with 7 bases identical to TRBD1. CDR3 length equals 14 residues. Germline CDR1 and CDR2: MDHEN and SYDVKM. The CDR3 DNA reads as TGTGCCAGCAGGGCAGGACAGGCAACCTACGAACAGTACTTC. Residues: CASRAGQATYEQYF.

J is TRBJ2-7 and V is TRBV6-6; TRBD2 matches at 12 bases. This CDR3 has 15 residues. Germline CDR1 is MNHNY and CDR2 is SVGAGI (reference sequence). Trimming cost V 6 bases and J 1 base; bases outside gene matches: 4. The CDR3 sequence: CASRDTSGGSYEQYF. CDR3 nucleotide sequence: TGTGCCAGCAGAGATACTAGCGGGGGGTCCTACGAGCAGTACTTC.

This chain uses TRBV29-1 with TRBJ1-1; TRBD1 aligns across 8 bases. V lost 7 bases, J lost 9 bases, and 10 bases stayed unmatched. Germline loops: CDR1 SQVTM, CDR2 ANQGSEA. The CDR3 loop spans 12 amino acids. The CDR3 DNA reads TGCAGCGCCACGACAGGGGAAGCGCAAGCTTTCTTT. Translation gives CSATTGEAQAFF.

The chain joins TRBV7-6 to TRBJ1-5; 9 bases line up with TRBD1. The length of the CDR3 is 15 residues. The V gene end was trimmed by 3 bases and the J gene end by 5 bases; junction bases not matched to a gene: 5. The germline V gene has CDR1 SGHVS and CDR2 FNYEAQ. As DNA, the CDR3 is TGTGCCAGCAGCTTCGGGACAGGGTTTGATCAGCCCCAGCATTTT. Protein sequence: CASSFGTGFDQPQHF.

The chain combines TRBV24-1 with TRBJ1-3; D is undetermined. Trimming took off 5 bases at V and 5 bases at J, with 6 bases between the two ends. Germline CDR1 KGHDR, CDR2 SFDVKD. This CDR3 has 12 residues. The CDR3 bases are TGTGCCACCAGTGCAGTCAGAAACACCATATATTTT. It is translated as CATSAVRNTIYF.

The CDR3 spells CASSLGQRNQPQHF. CDR3 DNA sequence: TGTGCCAGCTCATTAGGACAGCGCAATCAGCCCCAGCATTTT. The J gene is TRBJ1-5, the V gene TRBV18; D perhaps matches TRBD1 (6 bases). The CDR3 consists of 14 residues. Trimming removed 5 bases from V and 2 bases from J, with 10 bases in between. The germline V gene encodes CDR1 KGHSH and CDR2 LQKENI.

The V and J genes are TRBV6-5 and TRBJ2-7; possibly TRBD1 for D (6 bases). The germline V gene has CDR1 MNHEY and CDR2 SVGAGI. V was cut by 3 bases and J by 5 bases, with 14 bases left in between. This CDR3 comprises 14 residues. The CDR3 nucleotides read TGTGCCAGCAGTTATAAGGGACACCCCGACGAGCAGTACTTC. Amino acids: CASSYKGHPDEQYF.

The CDR3 DNA is TGTGCCGGCGGGGGCGGGCGCACTGAAGCTTTCTTT. This sequence encodes CAGGGGRTEAFF. This chain connects TRBV28 to TRBJ1-1; D might be TRBD1 (6 bases). The germline V gene encodes CDR1 MDHEN and CDR2 SYDVKM. CDR3 size: 12 residues. Trimming shortened V by 11 bases and J by 4 bases, and 14 bases separated the two germline ends.

This rearrangement joins TRBV23-1 to TRBJ1-1, with D unresolved. TRBV23-1 is marked as an open reading frame, function uncertain. The ends were cut back, 11 bases at V and 1 base at J, with 20 bases in the middle. CDR3 length: 15 residues. In DNA form, the CDR3 reads TGCGCCGAGGCGGCACCGCTGGAGGCGAACACTGAAGCTTTCTTT. It encodes CAEAAPLEANTEAFF.

The rearrangement joins TRBV2 to TRBJ2-1; D is unresolved. Germline CDR1 reads SNHLY; CDR2 reads FYNNEI. The CDR3 is 14 amino acids. The ends were cut back, 4 bases at V and 2 bases at J, with 9 bases in the middle. The CDR3, as DNA: TGTGCCAGCAGTGGAAGCGAGGCCTACAATGAGCAGTTCTTC. Protein product: CASSGSEAYNEQFF.

The chain is built from TRBV6-6 and TRBJ1-3; D ambiguous. CDR1 and CDR2 from the germline V gene are MNHNY and SVGAGI (reference sequence). The CDR3 extends over 13 amino acids. Trimming shortened V by 5 bases and J by 2 bases, and 7 bases separated the two germline ends. In nucleotides, the CDR3 is TGTGCCAGCAGTACACCCCCTGGAAACACCATATATTTT. Translating it yields CASSTPPGNTIYF.

The chain joins TRBV24-1 to TRBJ2-1, with D maybe TRBD2 (7 bases). CDR1 is KGHDR and CDR2 is SFDVKD in the germline V gene. Trimming cost V 1 base and J 12 bases, with 12 bases left between them. This CDR3 is built from 13 residues. Here the CDR3 DNA reads TGTGCCACCAGTGATTTATCGGGGGGCGCGCAGTTCTTC. Translating it yields CATSDLSGGAQFF.

The J gene is TRBJ2-7, the V gene TRBV7-3; 8 bases map to TRBD1. In germline, CDR1 is SGHTA, CDR2 FQGTGA. This CDR3 has 13 amino acids. V was clipped by 1 base and J by 6 bases; unmatched bases: 2. CDR3 DNA sequence: TGTGCCAGCAGCTTAAGTCAGGGGGCCGAGCAGTACTTC. Translated, it gives CASSLSQGAEQYF.

This clone was recorded once. V is TRBV7-2 and J is TRBJ1-1, with TRBD1 identical over 8 bases. The CDR3 length is 13 residues. Germline V CDR1 and CDR2: SGHTA, FQGNSA. J gave up 11 bases and V 2 bases, and 7 bases lay outside the gene matches. CDR3: CASSLTRQGTAFF. As DNA, the CDR3 is TGTGCCAGCAGCTTAACCCGACAGGGGACGGCTTTCTTT.

The chain carries TRBV4-1 and TRBJ2-7, with 12 bases aligning to TRBD2. CDR1 MGHRA and CDR2 YSYEKL come from the germline V gene. Losses at the gene ends were 1 base for V and 3 bases for J; bases not matched to a gene: 10. The CDR3 is 18 residues long. The CDR3 protein is CASSQGLAGARSFYEQYF. The CDR3, as DNA: TGCGCCAGCAGCCAAGGACTAGCGGGAGCCCGTTCTTTCTACGAGCAGTACTTC.

The chain uses TRBV15 and TRBJ2-6; D not certain. This CDR3 is 17 amino acids long. CDR1 and CDR2 (germline): LNHNV, YYDKDF (reference sequence). The V end was cut by 2 bases, the J end by 4 bases, with 15 bases between. CDR3 region: CATSRSHDTSGANVLTF. In DNA form, the CDR3 reads TGTGCCACCAGCAGATCTCATGACACTTCGGGGGCCAACGTCCTGACTTTC.

This clone came up once. The chain uses TRBV28 and TRBJ2-5, with D perhaps TRBD1 (7 bases). There are 14 residues in the CDR3. Germline V gene lookup returns CDR1 MDHEN and CDR2 SYDVKM. V dropped 9 bases and J dropped 5 bases, with 19 bases sitting between them. CDR3 in DNA: TGTGCCAGTGGAGGGGGCACGTTCAGGGAGACCCAGTACTTC. As protein: CASGGGTFRETQYF.

The chain combines TRBV9 with TRBJ2-3; 9 bases agree with TRBD2. This CDR3 has 16 residues. V shed 4 bases, J shed 2 bases, and the junction held 8 bases outside the gene matches. CDR1 SGDLS and CDR2 YYNGEE come from the germline V gene. The CDR3 nucleotides are TGTGCCAGCAGCCTTAGGGGCGGGGGGGTCACAGATACGCAGTATTTT. Residues: CASSLRGGGVTDTQYF.

This clone was counted only a few times. The V gene is TRBV5-6, the J gene TRBJ2-2, with D possibly TRBD1 on 5 matching bases. V lost 0 bases to trimming and J lost 6 bases, with 12 bases between them. CDR3 size: 15 residues. CDR1 is SGHDT and CDR2 is YYEEEE in the germline V gene. CDR3 region: CASSLGVTEAGELFF. The CDR3 region has the DNA TGTGCCAGCAGCTTGGGGGTGACAGAGGCCGGGGAGCTGTTTTTT.